Below, 30 T cell receptor beta chains from the same sample are listed, as sequenced in a study of CD8+ T cells in alopecia areata. As the sequencing template, cDNA was produced by extracting RNA and reverse transcribing it. The method was immunoSEQ multiplex PCR; TCRdb's version includes in-frame clones alone and lacks a portion of them. Seen here are 130,000 to 150,000 clones, 51% observed once, and the top ten hold 0.85% to 1%. The input for sequencing was CD4+ T cells sorted from blood, taken at week 0. These receptor sequences come from a human donor with alopecia areata.

J is TRBJ2-7 and V is TRBV6-1; maybe TRBD2 (5 bases). Trimming removed 10 bases from V and 1 base from J, with 14 bases in between. Germline V gene data show CDR1 as MNHNS and CDR2 as SASEGT. The CDR3 consists of 13 residues. The CDR3 bases are TGTGCCACCTACGGCCGGGGATCCTACGAGCAGTACTTC. It specifies CATYGRGSYEQYF.

The gene calls are TRBV27 and TRBJ2-7; possible D gene TRBD2, 6 bases. The CDR3 is made up of 15 amino acids. V dropped 2 bases and J dropped 0 bases, with 11 bases sitting between them. Germline CDR1 reads MNHEY; CDR2 reads SMNVEV (reference sequence). The CDR3 DNA reads TGTGCCAGCAGTTTACGGGCTAGCGCCTCCTACGAGCAGTACTTC. This codes for CASSLRASASYEQYF.

This clone was detected only a few times. This chain links TRBV18 with TRBJ1-1; D unclear. This CDR3 is built from 13 residues. CDR1 KGHSH and CDR2 LQKENI come from the germline V gene. V was pared by 4 bases and J by 0 bases, with 6 bases between. The DNA for the CDR3 is TGTGCCAGCTCACAGCAAATGAACACTGAAGCTTTCTTT. Protein product: CASSQQMNTEAFF.

This clone was observed a handful of times. The rearrangement joins TRBV7-2 to TRBJ2-1, with 11 positions matching TRBD2. The CDR3 runs to 16 residues. Germline loops: CDR1 SGHTA, CDR2 FQGNSA. V lost 1 base and J lost 9; bases outside the gene matches: 8. The CDR3 DNA is TGTGCCAGCAGCTTAGTGGTAGCGGGAGGGCCGGGTGAGCAGTTCTTC. Its translation: CASSLVVAGGPGEQFF.

CDR3: CASSTPGQGAGETQYF. Written as DNA, the CDR3 is TGTGCCAGTAGTACCCCGGGACAGGGGGCTGGCGAGACCCAGTACTTC. This rearrangement joins TRBV19 to TRBJ2-5, with TRBD1 identical over 12 bases. The CDR3 has 16 amino acids. The germline V gene has CDR1 LNHDA and CDR2 SQIVND (reference sequence). The J segment lost 5 bases and the V segment lost 4 bases, leaving 8 bases of the junction unmatched.

This clone occurred many times. The chain combines TRBV28 with TRBJ2-7; 9 nucleotides align to TRBD1. The CDR3 contains 15 residues. Germline loops: CDR1 MDHEN, CDR2 SYDVKM. Trimming at V came to 7 bases and at J to 6 bases, leaving 13 bases not matched to a gene. The CDR3 nucleotides read TGTGCCAGCACCGGCATCCGGGACAGGGTCTTCGAGCAGTACTTC. Amino acid sequence: CASTGIRDRVFEQYF.

V and J are TRBV5-6 and TRBJ2-5, with D perhaps TRBD2 (6 bases). Between the trimmed V and J ends, which lost 1 base and 2 bases, there was a span of 18 bases. This CDR3 spans 17 amino acids. The V gene's germline CDR1 is SGHDT and CDR2 YYEEEE. The CDR3 loop reads CASSLFVVNGGQETQYF. In nucleotides, the CDR3 is TGTGCCAGCAGCTTGTTCGTTGTGAACGGGGGTCAAGAGACCCAGTACTTC.

The chain has TRBV7-8 and TRBJ2-1; possibly TRBD2 for D (5 bases). The CDR3 runs 13 residues. V shed 3 bases and J shed 5 bases, with 8 bases lying between them. Germline V CDR1 and CDR2: SGHVS, FQNEAQ. The CDR3 sequence: CASSLGVNNEQFF. CDR3 in DNA: TGTGCCAGCAGCTTGGGAGTGAACAATGAGCAGTTCTTC.

The J gene is TRBJ1-2, the V gene TRBV4-1; possibly TRBD1 for D (5 bases). Germline CDR1 is MGHRA and CDR2 is YSYEKL. Trimming left V 0 bases short and J 8 bases short, with 19 bases between. The CDR3 contains 16 residues. The CDR3 DNA follows: TGCGCCAGCAGCCAAGATGGAGCCAGGGACTTGTACGGCTACACCTTC. Translated: CASSQDGARDLYGYTF.

V and J are TRBV5-1 and TRBJ1-1; no clear D. CDR1 is SGHRS and CDR2 is YFSETQ in the germline V gene. V lost 4 bases to trimming and J lost 8 bases, with 12 bases between them. The CDR3 loop spans 12 amino acids. The CDR3 loop is CASSHGSGEAFF. The CDR3 bases are TGCGCCAGCAGCCACGGATCCGGAGAAGCTTTCTTT.

The chain joins TRBV4-1 to TRBJ2-1; D gene unclear. The V gene lost 0 bases and the J gene lost 16 bases, with 16 bases spanning the gap. The germline V gene encodes CDR1 MGHRA and CDR2 YSYEKL. The CDR3 sequence is 13 residues long. The CDR3: CASSQDARRAPFF. In DNA, the CDR3 is TGCGCCAGCAGCCAAGATGCAAGACGGGCGCCTTTCTTC.

In its sample, this clone was seen many times. This chain joins TRBV4-3 and TRBJ1-5; D unclear. The CDR3 runs to 15 residues. The V gene lost 0 bases and the J gene lost 4 bases, with 10 bases spanning the gap. The germline CDR1 and CDR2 sequences are LGHNA and YSLEER. CDR3 sequence (DNA): TGCGCCAGCAGCCAAGATCGTGTGGGGAATCAGCCCCAGCATTTT. Residues: CASSQDRVGNQPQHF.

The chain is built from TRBV4-2 and TRBJ2-1; tentatively, D is TRBD1 or TRBD2 (6 bases each). CDR1 and CDR2 (germline): LGHNA, YNFKEQ. The CDR3 runs to 18 residues. V lost 0 bases, J lost 5 bases, and 20 bases lay in between. CDR3 nucleotides: TGTGCCAGCAGCCAAGATCTAGGGGGAGGCGAAGGGGACAATGAGCAGTTCTTC. Amino acids: CASSQDLGGGEGDNEQFF.

The chain employs TRBV18 and TRBJ2-5, with a weak D call TRBD1 (6 bases). Deletions cut 2 bases from V and 4 bases from J, with 11 bases between. The CDR3 has 14 amino acids. Germline CDR1 reads KGHSH; CDR2 reads LQKENI. CDR3 protein: CASSPRTGTETQYF. As DNA, the CDR3 is TGTGCCAGCTCACCAAGAACAGGGACAGAGACCCAGTACTTC.

The V call is TRBV7-9, the J call TRBJ2-1; TRBD2 matches at 7 bases. CDR1 is SEHNR and CDR2 is FQNEAQ in the germline V gene (reference sequence). V was clipped by 2 bases and J by 8 bases; unmatched bases: 15. This CDR3 spans 17 amino acids. In DNA, the CDR3 is TGTGCCAGCAGCTTAATGTCGGTCGGGAGGTTATTCGATGAGCAGTTCTTC. Encoded protein: CASSLMSVGRLFDEQFF.

This clone was counted between two and nine times. The chain is built from TRBV5-1 and TRBJ1-1; a weak D match, TRBD1 (6 bases). V gave up 0 bases and J gave up 4 bases, with 16 bases separating them. Germline CDR1 is SGHRS and CDR2 is YFSETQ. CDR3 length: 16 amino acids. In DNA form, the CDR3 reads TGCGCCAGCAGCTTGGAGGGCGACGGGACAACCACTGAAGCTTTCTTT. Translation gives CASSLEGDGTTTEAFF.

V gene TRBV29-1 combines with J gene TRBJ1-5, with 9 nucleotides matching TRBD1. V lost 5 bases, J lost 6 bases, and 8 bases stayed unmatched. Looked up from germline, CDR1 is SQVTM and CDR2 is ANQGSEA. CDR3 length: 14 residues. The CDR3 loop is CSVTGQGPGQPQHF. DNA for the CDR3: TGCAGCGTTACAGGACAGGGGCCCGGTCAGCCCCAGCATTTT.

The chain carries TRBV7-2 and TRBJ2-5; perhaps TRBD1 as D (6 bases). Germline V CDR1 and CDR2: SGHTA, FQGNSA. The CDR3 length is 16 residues. Trimming removed 1 base at V and 6 bases at J, with 18 bases between. The CDR3 protein is CASSLERVFTGKTQYF. The CDR3 bases are TGTGCCAGCAGCTTAGAAAGAGTATTCACAGGGAAGACCCAGTACTTC.

The chain couples TRBV2 to TRBJ2-2, with 10 bases identical to TRBD1. Germline V gene lookup returns CDR1 SNHLY and CDR2 FYNNEI. The ends lost 8 bases at V and 4 bases at J; junction bases unmatched: 4. The CDR3 has 14 residues. The CDR3 sequence is CASSRTGGTGELFF. Written as DNA, the CDR3 is TGTGCCAGCTCCCGGACAGGGGGCACCGGGGAGCTGTTTTTT.

This clone has a handful of counts. The chain uses TRBV29-1 and TRBJ1-5; no definite D call. Germline CDR1 is SQVTM and CDR2 is ANQGSEA. With 6 bases removed from V and 1 base from J, the gap between germline ends came to 13 bases. This CDR3 contains 14 residues. The CDR3 protein is CSVSRSGSNQPQHF. The CDR3, as DNA: TGCAGCGTATCCCGAAGCGGGAGCAATCAGCCCCAGCATTTT. Combining the CDR3 with reference TRBV29-1 and TRBJ1-5 gives the whole variable domain SAVISQKPSRDICQRGTSLTIQCQVDSQVTMMFWYRQQPGQSLTLIATANQGSEATYESGFVIDKFPISRPNLTFSTLTVSNMSPEDSSIYLCSVSRSGSNQPQHFGDGTRLSIL.

This clone has more than one count but fewer than ten. J is TRBJ2-5 and V is TRBV7-2, with TRBD2 matching over 13 bases. The junction had 13 bases not matched to a gene; V was cut back by 5 bases and J by 7 bases. This CDR3 has 17 residues. Germline-derived CDR1 and CDR2 are SGHTA and FQGNSA. CDR3 sequence reads: CASSTQGLAGWRGTQYF. CDR3 DNA: TGTGCCAGCAGCACCCAGGGACTAGCGGGATGGAGAGGGACCCAGTACTTC.

The chain joins TRBV5-1 to TRBJ2-5; 12 positions agree with TRBD1. Germline lookup yields CDR1 SGHRS and CDR2 YFSETQ. The V gene end was trimmed by 4 bases and the J gene end by 5 bases; junction bases not matched to a gene: 9. The CDR3 consists of 16 residues. In DNA form, the CDR3 reads TGCGCCAGCAGCCAACTTCAGGGACAGGGGGCCGAGACCCAGTACTTC. Protein sequence: CASSQLQGQGAETQYF.

The V and J genes are TRBV4-1 and TRBJ2-1; 8 bases are shared with TRBD1. In germline, CDR1 is MGHRA, CDR2 YSYEKL. The CDR3 totals 15 residues. Trimming cost V 0 bases and J 5 bases; bases outside gene matches: 3. The DNA of the CDR3 is TGCGCCAGCAGCCAAGAGGGACAGGCCAACAATGAGCAGTTCTTC. This sequence encodes CASSQEGQANNEQFF.

The chain joins TRBV29-1 to TRBJ2-7, with 11 bases that match TRBD1. V lost 1 base and J lost 2; bases outside the gene matches: 1. The germline V gene has CDR1 SQVTM and CDR2 ANQGSEA. The CDR3 extends over 14 amino acids. The chain's CDR3 is CSVEAGQGAYEQYF. CDR3 coding DNA: TGCAGCGTTGAAGCGGGACAGGGGGCCTACGAGCAGTACTTC.

This clone has only one observation. The V call is TRBV18, the J call TRBJ2-1; 9 nucleotides match TRBD2. With V trimmed by 2 bases and J by 3 bases, 5 bases remained unmatched. The CDR3 has 16 amino acids. Germline values: CDR1 KGHSH, CDR2 LQKENI. The CDR3 DNA reads TGTGCCAGCTCACCAGAGAGCGGGAGGATCTACAATGAGCAGTTCTTC. This sequence encodes CASSPESGRIYNEQFF.

This chain uses TRBV6-5 with TRBJ1-1; weak D call: TRBD1 (5 bases). The germline V gene encodes CDR1 MNHEY and CDR2 SVGAGI. The CDR3 loop spans 16 amino acids. V was clipped by 0 bases and J by 4 bases, with 15 bases between them. CDR3: CASSYSRVGASTEAFF. CDR3 bases: TGTGCCAGCAGTTACTCGAGGGTAGGGGCGAGCACTGAAGCTTTCTTT.

The V and J genes are TRBV28 and TRBJ2-1; D is unclear. The CDR3 extends over 13 amino acids. Germline V gene data show CDR1 as MDHEN and CDR2 as SYDVKM. The V end lost 3 bases, the J end lost 10 bases, and 13 bases lay between the germline ends. Here the CDR3 reads CASSFGRSREQFF. Written as DNA, the CDR3 is TGTGCCAGCAGTTTTGGACGGAGTAGGGAGCAGTTCTTC.

This clone was recorded a few times. The genes are TRBV29-1 and TRBJ2-1; D remains ambiguous. The ends were cut back, 3 bases at V and 10 bases at J, with 10 bases in the middle. The CDR3 has 11 residues. The V gene's germline CDR1 is SQVTM and CDR2 ANQGSEA. The CDR3 loop reads CSVEYSQEQFF. The CDR3 nucleotides read TGCAGCGTTGAGTATTCACAGGAGCAGTTCTTC.

The genes are TRBV28 and TRBJ2-5; TRBD2 matches 9 bases. Trimming cost V 4 bases and J 5 bases; bases outside gene matches: 5. Germline V gene data show CDR1 as MDHEN and CDR2 as SYDVKM. CDR3 length: 14 amino acids. The CDR3 nucleotides read TGTGCCAGCAGTTGGGGTAGCGGGAGCGAGACCCAGTACTTC. Translating it yields CASSWGSGSETQYF.

The rearrangement uses TRBV30 and TRBJ2-1; 8 bases align to TRBD2. The CDR3 length is 13 residues. After removal of 0 bases from V and 6 bases from J, the junction contained 1 base not matched to a gene. Germline V gene sequence: CDR1 GTSNPN, CDR2 SVGIG (reference sequence). The CDR3 DNA follows: TGTGCCTGGAGTGTCGGACTAGCCAATGAGCAGTTCTTC. The encoded protein is CAWSVGLANEQFF.